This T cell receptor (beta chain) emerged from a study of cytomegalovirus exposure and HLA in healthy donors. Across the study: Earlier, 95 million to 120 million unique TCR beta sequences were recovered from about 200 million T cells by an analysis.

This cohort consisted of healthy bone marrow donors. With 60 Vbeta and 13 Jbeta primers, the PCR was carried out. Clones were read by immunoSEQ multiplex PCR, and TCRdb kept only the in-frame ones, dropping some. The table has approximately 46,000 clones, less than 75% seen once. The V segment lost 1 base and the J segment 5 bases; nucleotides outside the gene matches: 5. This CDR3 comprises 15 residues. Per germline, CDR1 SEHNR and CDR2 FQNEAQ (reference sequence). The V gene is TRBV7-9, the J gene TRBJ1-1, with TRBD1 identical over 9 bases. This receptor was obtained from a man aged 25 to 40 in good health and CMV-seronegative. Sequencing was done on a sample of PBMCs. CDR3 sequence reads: CASSLGQGVGTEAFF. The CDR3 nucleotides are TGTGCCAGCAGCTTAGGACAGGGGGTTGGGACTGAAGCTTTCTTT.